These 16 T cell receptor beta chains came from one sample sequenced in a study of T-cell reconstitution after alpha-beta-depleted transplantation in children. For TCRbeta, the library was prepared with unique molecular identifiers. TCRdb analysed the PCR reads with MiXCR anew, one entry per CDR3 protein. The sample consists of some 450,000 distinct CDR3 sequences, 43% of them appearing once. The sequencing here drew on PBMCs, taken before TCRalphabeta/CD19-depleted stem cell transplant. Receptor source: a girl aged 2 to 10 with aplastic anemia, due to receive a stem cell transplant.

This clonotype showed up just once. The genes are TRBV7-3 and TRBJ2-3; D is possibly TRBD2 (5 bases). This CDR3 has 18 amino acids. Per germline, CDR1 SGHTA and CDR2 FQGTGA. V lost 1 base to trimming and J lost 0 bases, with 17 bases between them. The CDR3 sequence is CASSLKGLSGPSTDTQYF. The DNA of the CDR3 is TGTGCCAGCAGCTTAAAGGGCCTCAGCGGCCCTAGCACAGATACGCAGTATTTT.

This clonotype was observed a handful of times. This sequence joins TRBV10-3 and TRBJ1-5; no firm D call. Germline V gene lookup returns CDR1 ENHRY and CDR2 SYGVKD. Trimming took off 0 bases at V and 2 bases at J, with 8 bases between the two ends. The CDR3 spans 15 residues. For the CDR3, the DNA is TGTGCCATCAGTGAGTCCGGGGATGGCAATCAGCCCCAGCATTTT. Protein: CAISESGDGNQPQHF.

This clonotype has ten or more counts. As DNA, the CDR3 is TGCAGTGCCCCCGGGGCTAGCGGGAGAGTTTCGGAGACCCAGTACTTC. This encodes CSAPGASGRVSETQYF. V gene TRBV20-1 combines with J gene TRBJ2-5; 10 bases match TRBD2. With V trimmed by 6 bases and J by 5 bases, 15 bases remained unmatched. CDR1 DFQATT and CDR2 SNEGSKA come from the germline V gene (reference sequence). CDR3 length: 16 amino acids.

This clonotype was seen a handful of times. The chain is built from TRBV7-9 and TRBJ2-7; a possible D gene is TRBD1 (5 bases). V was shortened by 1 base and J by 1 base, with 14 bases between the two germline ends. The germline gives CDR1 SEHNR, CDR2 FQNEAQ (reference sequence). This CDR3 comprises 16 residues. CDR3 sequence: CASSLVTQGTSYEQYF. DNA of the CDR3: TGTGCCAGCAGCTTAGTAACCCAGGGAACTTCCTACGAGCAGTACTTC.

The CDR3 here is CASSLRLAGLSDTQYF. The CDR3 region has the DNA TGCGCCAGCAGCTTGCGACTAGCGGGATTATCAGATACGCAGTATTTT. The chain recombines TRBV5-1 with TRBJ2-3; the match to TRBD2 covers 11 bases. The CDR3 is made up of 16 amino acids. Germline V CDR1 and CDR2: SGHRS, YFSETQ. Unmatched junction bases numbered 5, after V lost 1 base and J lost 4 bases.

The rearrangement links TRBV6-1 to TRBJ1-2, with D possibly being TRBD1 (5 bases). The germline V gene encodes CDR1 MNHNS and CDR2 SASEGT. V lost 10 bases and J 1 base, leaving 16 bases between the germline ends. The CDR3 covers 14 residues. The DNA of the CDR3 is TGTGCCATAACTCGGGACGGATATAACTATGGCTACACCTTC. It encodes CAITRDGYNYGYTF.

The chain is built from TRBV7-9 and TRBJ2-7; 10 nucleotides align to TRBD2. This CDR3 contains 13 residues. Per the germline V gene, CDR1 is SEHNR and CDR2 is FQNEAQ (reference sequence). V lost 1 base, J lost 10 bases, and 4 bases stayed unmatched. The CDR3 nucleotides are TGTGCCAGCAGCTTAGAACTAGCGGGAAACCAGTACTTC. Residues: CASSLELAGNQYF.

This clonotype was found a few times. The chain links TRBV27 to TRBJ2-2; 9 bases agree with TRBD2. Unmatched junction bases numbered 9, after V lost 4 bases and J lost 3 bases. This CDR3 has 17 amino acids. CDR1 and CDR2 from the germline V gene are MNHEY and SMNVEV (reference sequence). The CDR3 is CASSSWTSAGDTGELFF. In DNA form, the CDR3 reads TGTGCCAGCAGTTCCTGGACTAGCGCTGGGGACACCGGGGAGCTGTTTTTT.

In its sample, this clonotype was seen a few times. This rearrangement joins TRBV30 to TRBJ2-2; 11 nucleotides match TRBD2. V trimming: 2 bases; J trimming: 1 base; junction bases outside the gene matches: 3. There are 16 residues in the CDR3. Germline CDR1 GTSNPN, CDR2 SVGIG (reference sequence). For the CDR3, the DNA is TGTGCCTGGAGTTCTAGCGGGAGGTGGAACACCGGGGAGCTGTTTTTT. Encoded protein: CAWSSSGRWNTGELFF.

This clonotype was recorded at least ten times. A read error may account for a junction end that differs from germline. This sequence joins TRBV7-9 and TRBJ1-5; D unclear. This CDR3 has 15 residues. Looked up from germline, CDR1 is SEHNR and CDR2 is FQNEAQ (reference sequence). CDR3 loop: CASTLDGRSNQPQHF. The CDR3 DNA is TGTGCCAGCACCTTAGACGGACGTAGCAATCAGCCCCAGCATTTT.

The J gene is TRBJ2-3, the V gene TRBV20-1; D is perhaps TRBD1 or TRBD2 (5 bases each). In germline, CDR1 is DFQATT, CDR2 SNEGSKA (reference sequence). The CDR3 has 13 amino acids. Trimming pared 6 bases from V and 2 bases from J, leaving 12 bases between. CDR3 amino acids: CSATTGHTDTQYF. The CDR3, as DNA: TGCAGTGCAACAACGGGGCACACAGATACGCAGTATTTT.

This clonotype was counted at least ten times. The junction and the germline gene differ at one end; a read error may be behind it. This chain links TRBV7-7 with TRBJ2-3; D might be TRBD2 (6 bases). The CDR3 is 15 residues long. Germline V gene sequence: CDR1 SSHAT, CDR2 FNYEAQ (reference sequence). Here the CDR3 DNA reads TGTGCTAGCAGCTTAGGGGAGGCCCTCGGAGATACGCAGTATTTT. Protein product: CASSLGEALGDTQYF.

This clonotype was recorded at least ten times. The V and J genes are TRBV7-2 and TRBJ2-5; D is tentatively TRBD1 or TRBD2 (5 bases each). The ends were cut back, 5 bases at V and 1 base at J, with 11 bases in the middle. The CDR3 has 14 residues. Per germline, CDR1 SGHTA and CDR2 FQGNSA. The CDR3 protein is CASSRGLLQETQYF. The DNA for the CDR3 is TGTGCCAGCAGCCGGGGCCTACTCCAAGAGACCCAGTACTTC.

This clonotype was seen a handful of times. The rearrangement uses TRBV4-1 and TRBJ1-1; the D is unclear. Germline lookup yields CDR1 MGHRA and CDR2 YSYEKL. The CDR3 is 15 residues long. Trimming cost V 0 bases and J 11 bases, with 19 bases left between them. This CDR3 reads CASSQESTLGLNAFF. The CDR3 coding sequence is TGCGCCAGCAGCCAAGAGTCCACACTCGGATTGAATGCTTTCTTT.

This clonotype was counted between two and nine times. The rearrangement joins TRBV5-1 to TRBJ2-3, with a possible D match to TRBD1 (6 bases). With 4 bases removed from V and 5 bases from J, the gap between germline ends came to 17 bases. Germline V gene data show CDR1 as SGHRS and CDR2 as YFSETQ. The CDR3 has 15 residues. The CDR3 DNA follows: TGCGCCAGCAGCCGCATTGGGGGCCAGGGAGATACGCAGTATTTT. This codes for CASSRIGGQGDTQYF.

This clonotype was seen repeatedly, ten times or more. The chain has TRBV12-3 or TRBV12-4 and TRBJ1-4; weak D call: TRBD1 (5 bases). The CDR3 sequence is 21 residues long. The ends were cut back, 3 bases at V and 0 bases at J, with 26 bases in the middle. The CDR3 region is CASSFEGTLPSREATNEKLFF. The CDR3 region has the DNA TGTGCCAGCAGTTTTGAGGGGACCCTCCCCTCAAGAGAAGCAACTAATGAAAAACTGTTTTTT.